The 8 T cell receptor beta chains presented below share a single source sample, sequenced in a study of blood T cell repertoires in COVID-19. Generated by immunoSEQ multiplex PCR, the TCRdb table keeps only in-frame clones and is missing some. The repertoire holds roughly 70,000 clones, with 91% as singletons. Specimen: peripheral blood. These receptor sequences come from a human donor with active COVID-19. The donor label of this sample is uncertain.

In DNA, the CDR3 is TGTGCCAGCAGCTTAGTATTCGGGATCGGCGATACGCAGTATTTT. Its protein product is CASSLVFGIGDTQYF. The chain uses TRBV7-8 and TRBJ2-3; D possibly corresponds to TRBD2 (5 bases). The CDR3 extends over 15 amino acids. CDR1 is SGHVS and CDR2 is FQNEAQ in the germline V gene. V was trimmed by 1 base and J by 6 bases, leaving 14 bases between them.

CDR3 region: CASSRAGTDTQYF. The DNA of the CDR3 is TGTGCCAGCAGTAGGGCGGGAACAGATACGCAGTATTTT. This chain joins TRBV6-5 and TRBJ2-3; D may be TRBD2 (6 bases). Germline CDR1 MNHEY, CDR2 SVGAGI. Between the trimmed V and J ends, which lost 5 bases and 3 bases, there was a span of 9 bases. This CDR3 spans 13 amino acids.

This chain joins TRBV6-2 or TRBV6-3 and TRBJ2-7; 10 bases are shared with TRBD2. The CDR3 runs 15 residues. V dropped 0 bases and J dropped 3; count of bases not matched to a gene: 2. Germline V gene data show CDR1 as MNHEY and CDR2 as SVGEGT. The CDR3 reads CASSYSPSGSYEQYF. The DNA of the CDR3 is TGTGCCAGCAGTTACTCTCCTAGCGGGAGCTACGAGCAGTACTTC.

The V call is TRBV28, the J call TRBJ2-1; 14 nucleotides agree with TRBD2. Germline V gives CDR1 MDHEN, CDR2 SYDVKM. The CDR3 runs to 17 residues. Unmatched junction bases numbered 11, after V lost 7 bases and J lost 6 bases. The CDR3: CASNPHGLAGGANEQFF. The CDR3 coding sequence is TGTGCCAGCAACCCACACGGACTAGCGGGAGGTGCCAATGAGCAGTTCTTC. Together with reference TRBV28 and TRBJ2-1, the CDR3 gives the full variable domain: DVKVTQSSRYLVKRTGEKVFLECVQDMDHENMFWYRQDPGLGLRLIYFSYDVKMKEKGDIPEGYSVSREKKERFSLILESASTNQTSMYLCASNPHGLAGGANEQFFGPGTRLTVL.

The genes are TRBV24-1 and TRBJ2-7; D unresolved. The V and J ends lost 3 bases and 6 bases respectively, with 11 bases between them. The germline V gene has CDR1 KGHDR and CDR2 SFDVKD. The CDR3 extends over 13 amino acids. Here the CDR3 DNA reads TGTGCCACCAGTGATCTACCACCAGGCGAGCAGTACTTC. Translated, it gives CATSDLPPGEQYF.

This chain connects TRBV24-1 to TRBJ2-3, with 9 bases fitting TRBD2. The CDR3 sequence is 16 residues long. Trimming at V came to 1 base and at J to 0 bases, leaving 1 base not matched to a gene. In germline, CDR1 is KGHDR, CDR2 SFDVKD. The CDR3 loop reads CATSDFTSGSTDTQYF. DNA of the CDR3: TGTGCCACCAGTGATTTTACTAGCGGGAGCACAGATACGCAGTATTTT.

This clone was recorded a few times. This chain connects TRBV6-1 to TRBJ2-7; tentative D call: TRBD2 (6 bases). Germline lookup yields CDR1 MNHNS and CDR2 SASEGT. V lost 3 bases to trimming and J lost 0 bases, with 9 bases between them. This CDR3 has 14 amino acids. CDR3 region: CASSDLGSSYEQYF. The CDR3 DNA reads as TGTGCCAGCAGTGACCTCGGGAGCTCCTACGAGCAGTACTTC.

The chain couples TRBV3-1 (or the pseudogene TRBV3-2) to TRBJ2-1; D remains ambiguous. Trimming removed 2 bases at V and 9 bases at J, with 11 bases between. In germline, CDR1 is LGHDT, CDR2 YNNKEL (reference sequence). This CDR3 has 13 residues. This chain's CDR3 is CASSQTSFTEQFF. The CDR3, as DNA: TGTGCCAGCAGCCAAACGAGTTTTACTGAGCAGTTCTTC.